Below are 20 T cell receptor beta chains sequenced from a single sample in a study of blood T cell repertoires in COVID-19. Libraries were prepared by immunoSEQ multiplex PCR; TCRdb keeps only in-frame clonotypes and omits some of them. This table holds about 60,000 clones, just under 75% found once. The specimen was peripheral blood. The source of these receptors is a woman in her seventies with COVID-19, enrolled during active disease.

The chain carries TRBV6-5 and TRBJ1-3, with 7 bases identical to TRBD1. CDR1 and CDR2 (germline): MNHEY, SVGAGI. After removal of 7 bases from V and 2 bases from J, the junction contained 5 bases not matched to a gene. CDR3 length equals 14 residues. This chain's CDR3 is CASTDRVAGNTIYF. Here the CDR3 DNA reads TGTGCCAGCACCGACAGGGTCGCTGGAAACACCATATATTTT.

This clone turned up a few times. The same CDR3 can be traced to other DNA sequences in this sample. This chain connects TRBV5-1 to TRBJ2-5, with a possible D match to TRBD1 (7 bases). There are 14 residues in the CDR3. The germline gives CDR1 SGHRS, CDR2 YFSETQ. The V gene lost 4 bases and the J gene lost 5 bases, with 15 bases spanning the gap. The CDR3 region is CASSLGQAGETQYF. In DNA, the CDR3 is TGCGCCAGCAGCCTCGGACAGGCGGGGGAGACCCAGTACTTC.

This clone was counted between two and nine times. The CDR3 DNA reads TGTGCCAGCAGCTTGATCGGGGATCCTCGCTATGGCTACACCTTC. Its translation is CASSLIGDPRYGYTF. The chain has TRBV5-4 and TRBJ1-2; D call uncertain. The CDR3 runs 15 residues. The germline V gene encodes CDR1 SGHNT and CDR2 YYREEE (reference sequence). With 1 base removed from V and 4 bases from J, the gap between germline ends came to 14 bases.

This clone occurred a few times. The chain recombines TRBV11-2 with TRBJ2-1; 8 nucleotides agree with TRBD1. V lost 2 bases to trimming and J lost 7 bases; unmatched junction nucleotides: 13. The CDR3 has 17 amino acids. Germline CDR1 reads SGHAT; CDR2 reads FQNNGV. The CDR3 bases are TGTGCCAGCAGCTTACATACGGGGGCAGGGGGCAGAAATGAGCAGTTCTTC. It translates to CASSLHTGAGGRNEQFF.

The V gene is TRBV7-9, the J gene TRBJ2-5, with 8 bases fitting TRBD1. This CDR3 has 15 residues. Germline V gives CDR1 SEHNR, CDR2 FQNEAQ (reference sequence). V dropped 5 bases and J dropped 7; count of bases not matched to a gene: 12. The CDR3 DNA is TGTGCCAGCAGCCACGAGACGGACAGGGTTATGACCCAGTACTTC. It specifies CASSHETDRVMTQYF.

The gene calls are TRBV19 and TRBJ1-2; D remains ambiguous. The CDR3 spans 15 residues. With 1 base removed from V and 8 bases from J, the gap between germline ends came to 17 bases. Germline V CDR1 and CDR2: LNHDA, SQIVND (reference sequence). The chain's CDR3 is CASSIARRESSGYTF. The CDR3, as DNA: TGTGCCAGTAGTATAGCGCGGCGCGAGTCGAGCGGCTACACCTTC.

The chain combines TRBV7-8 with TRBJ1-5; D perhaps matches TRBD1 (6 bases). Germline loops: CDR1 SGHVS, CDR2 FQNEAQ. The CDR3 consists of 16 residues. Deletions cut 5 bases from V and 0 bases from J, with 14 bases between. The CDR3 DNA is TGTGCCAGCAGCACGGACAGTTTTTATAGCAATCAGCCCCAGCATTTT. This codes for CASSTDSFYSNQPQHF.

Ten or more counts support this clone. This sequence joins TRBV7-3 and TRBJ2-1; 10 bases fit TRBD1. Germline values: CDR1 SGHTA, CDR2 FQGTGA. The CDR3 extends over 15 amino acids. V gave up 6 bases and J gave up 5 bases; unmatched junction bases: 7. The CDR3 is CASSLAGTGDNEQFF. The CDR3 coding sequence is TGTGCCAGCAGTCTTGCCGGGACAGGGGACAATGAGCAGTTCTTC.

The V call is TRBV6-2 or TRBV6-3, the J call TRBJ2-3, with 7 bases fitting TRBD1. This CDR3 is built from 15 residues. Germline V gene sequence: CDR1 MNHEY, CDR2 SVGEGT. Unmatched junction bases numbered 6, after V lost 6 bases and J lost 0 bases. CDR3 nucleotide sequence: TGTGCCAGCAGCTTTGACAGGGCGAGCACAGATACGCAGTATTTT. Its protein is CASSFDRASTDTQYF.

This chain uses TRBV24-1 with TRBJ2-3; D not resolved. The CDR3 totals 15 residues. Germline V gives CDR1 KGHDR, CDR2 SFDVKD. Trimming shortened V by 2 bases and J by 4 bases, and 12 bases separated the two germline ends. The CDR3 DNA reads as TGTGCCACCAGTGATTCGTCTCTTGGCCCAGATACGCAGTATTTT. Translation gives CATSDSSLGPDTQYF.

In its sample, this clone was seen once. The chain has TRBV18 and TRBJ1-3, with a weak D call TRBD1 (5 bases). The germline V and J ends were trimmed by 2 bases and 0 bases, with 8 bases remaining between them. CDR3 length: 15 amino acids. CDR1 is KGHSH and CDR2 is LQKENI in the germline V gene. The CDR3 bases are TGTGCCAGCTCACCAGGGGCCAACTCTGGAAACACCATATATTTT. Protein: CASSPGANSGNTIYF. Based on the CDR3 plus reference TRBV18 and TRBJ1-3, the full variable domain is NAGVMQNPRHLVRRRGQEARLRCSPMKGHSHVYWYRQLPEEGLKFMVYLQKENIIDESGMPKERFSAEFPKEGPSILRIQQVVRGDSAAYFCASSPGANSGNTIYFGEGSWLTVV.

V gene TRBV19 combines with J gene TRBJ2-2; TRBD2 aligns across 11 bases. The CDR3 runs 14 residues. With V trimmed by 10 bases and J by 3 bases, 4 bases remained unmatched. The germline CDR1 and CDR2 sequences are LNHDA and SQIVND (reference sequence). In nucleotides, the CDR3 is TGTGCCACAACTAGCGGGGGATACACCGGGGAGCTGTTTTTT. Translated, it gives CATTSGGYTGELFF. Variable domain in full (rest from reference TRBV19 and TRBJ2-2): DGGITQSPKYLFRKEGQNVTLSCEQNLNHDAMYWYRQDPGQGLRLIYYSQIVNDFQKGDIAEGYSVSREKKESFPLTVTSAQKNPTAFYLCATTSGGYTGELFFGEGSRLTVL.

The V call is TRBV7-2, the J call TRBJ1-1; 10 nucleotides agree with TRBD1. Trimming removed 5 bases from V and 5 bases from J; junction bases left unmatched: 5. Germline V CDR1 and CDR2: SGHTA, FQGNSA. This CDR3 comprises 14 residues. CDR3 sequence (DNA): TGTGCCAGCAGCACAAGACAGGGGGCGACTGAAGCTTTCTTT. This codes for CASSTRQGATEAFF. The complete variable domain, with remaining parts taken from reference TRBV7-2 and TRBJ1-1, reads GAGVSQSPSNKVTEKGKDVELRCDPISGHTALYWYRQSLGQGLEFLIYFQGNSAPDKSGLPSDRFSAERTGGSVSTLTIQRTQQEDSAVYLCASSTRQGATEAFFGQGTRLTVV.

This clone was recorded many times. The chain's CDR3 is CASSGGLLARRQPQHF. CDR3 nucleotide sequence: TGTGCCAGCAGTGGCGGACTCCTAGCTCGAAGGCAGCCCCAGCATTTT. The rearrangement uses TRBV6-2 or TRBV6-3 and TRBJ1-5; D unclear. The CDR3 is 16 residues long. Germline assignment: CDR1 MNHEY and CDR2 SVGEGT. The V end lost 5 bases, the J end lost 7 bases, and 21 bases lay between the germline ends.

This clone was seen only a few times. The rearrangement links TRBV2 to TRBJ1-2; D unclear. CDR1 and CDR2 from the germline V gene are SNHLY and FYNNEI. Trimming took 2 bases from V and 7 from J, leaving 8 bases between them. This CDR3 contains 12 residues. The CDR3 here is CASSEKSFGYTF. CDR3 DNA sequence: TGTGCCAGCAGTGAAAAGAGTTTTGGCTACACCTTC.

V gene TRBV5-1 combines with J gene TRBJ1-2; TRBD1 aligns across 10 bases. The CDR3 length is 15 residues. Per the germline V gene, CDR1 is SGHRS and CDR2 is YFSETQ. V dropped 4 bases and J dropped 4; count of bases not matched to a gene: 7. The DNA of the CDR3 is TGCGCCAGCAGCCAAGACAGGGGGCGAGGCTATGGCTACACCTTC. This sequence encodes CASSQDRGRGYGYTF.

The V gene is TRBV4-1, the J gene TRBJ2-2; 12 bases align to TRBD2. V was pared by 3 bases and J by 4 bases, with 0 bases of the junction left unmatched. The V gene's germline CDR1 is MGHRA and CDR2 YSYEKL. The CDR3 contains 15 residues. The CDR3 region is CASSQGLAGTGELFF. CDR3 nucleotide sequence: TGCGCCAGCAGCCAGGGACTAGCGGGCACCGGGGAGCTGTTTTTT.

V and J are TRBV9 and TRBJ1-1; 11 bases are a match to TRBD1. This CDR3 is 15 amino acids long. J lost 5 bases, V lost 0 bases, and 3 bases had no gene match. Germline V lookup: CDR1 SGDLS, CDR2 YYNGEE. The CDR3 coding sequence is TGTGCCAGCAGCGTAGAGGGACAGGGGGGGACTGAAGCTTTCTTT. The encoded protein is CASSVEGQGGTEAFF.

This clone was seen more than once but under ten times. The rearrangement joins TRBV15 to TRBJ2-7; TRBD2 is a possible D gene (6 bases). Germline V gene lookup returns CDR1 LNHNV and CDR2 YYDKDF (reference sequence). V lost 1 base to trimming and J lost 6 bases, with 13 bases between them. This CDR3 comprises 14 residues. CDR3 sequence: CATSRGDRLGEQYF. DNA for the CDR3: TGTGCCACCAGCAGAGGGGACCGACTAGGCGAGCAGTACTTC.

The chain couples TRBV6-1 to TRBJ2-6; TRBD1 is a possible D gene (6 bases). This CDR3 comprises 18 residues. Deletions cut 4 bases from V and 2 bases from J, with 18 bases between. Germline CDR1 and CDR2: MNHNS and SASEGT. For the CDR3, the DNA is TGTGCCAGCAGTGTTCAAACAGGGAAGGTACCTGGGGCCAACGTCCTGACTTTC. Amino acid sequence: CASSVQTGKVPGANVLTF.